The clone carrying this T cell receptor beta chain showed up many times. The presence of a unique molecular identifier marked each TCR cDNA molecule. One entry per CDR3 protein results from TCRdb running MiXCR on the 5' RACE reads. The sample has over 50,000 distinct CDR3 sequences; roughly 6.6% are singletons. The CDR3 has 17 amino acids. Germline loops: CDR1 LGHNA, CDR2 YNFKEQ. The V and J ends lost 4 bases and 6 bases respectively, with 22 bases between them. The time point: sample taken at primary tumor resection. The donors comprised some 70 untreated early-stage non-small cell lung cancer patients. Whole RNA was taken from tumor, nontumor lung or frozen PBMC; it was then sequenced unsorted. This sample was taken from a study of spatial heterogeneity in lung cancer. Study summary: Combinations of a unique TCR and a UMI were tallied in raw reads, and on average each appeared more than ten times.

The chain recombines TRBV4-2 with TRBJ2-1; the D gene could be TRBD1 or TRBD2 (5 bases each). The input for sequencing was PBMCs, taken at surgery. This clonotype was sampled from a female donor with early-stage non-small cell lung cancer. The CDR3 region is CASSPRPSGLKGNEQFF. CDR3 coding DNA: TGTGCCAGCAGCCCGCGCCCCTCGGGGCTCAAGGGCAATGAGCAGTTCTTC.